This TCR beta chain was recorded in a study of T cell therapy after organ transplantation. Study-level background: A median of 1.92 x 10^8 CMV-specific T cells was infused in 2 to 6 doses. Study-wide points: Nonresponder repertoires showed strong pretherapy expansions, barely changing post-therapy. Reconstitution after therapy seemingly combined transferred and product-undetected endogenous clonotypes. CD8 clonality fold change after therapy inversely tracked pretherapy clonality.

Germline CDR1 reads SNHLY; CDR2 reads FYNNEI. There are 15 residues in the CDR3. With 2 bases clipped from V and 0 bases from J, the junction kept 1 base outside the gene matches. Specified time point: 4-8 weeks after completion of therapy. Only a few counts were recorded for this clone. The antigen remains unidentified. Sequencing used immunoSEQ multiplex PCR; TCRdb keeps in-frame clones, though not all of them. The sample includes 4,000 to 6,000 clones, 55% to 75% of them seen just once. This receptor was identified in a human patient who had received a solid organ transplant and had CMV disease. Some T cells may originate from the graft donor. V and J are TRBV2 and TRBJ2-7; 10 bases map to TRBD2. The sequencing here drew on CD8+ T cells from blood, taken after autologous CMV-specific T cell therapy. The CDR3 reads CASSETSGVSYEQYF. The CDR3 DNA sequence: TGTGCCAGCAGTGAAACTAGCGGGGTCTCCTACGAGCAGTACTTC.